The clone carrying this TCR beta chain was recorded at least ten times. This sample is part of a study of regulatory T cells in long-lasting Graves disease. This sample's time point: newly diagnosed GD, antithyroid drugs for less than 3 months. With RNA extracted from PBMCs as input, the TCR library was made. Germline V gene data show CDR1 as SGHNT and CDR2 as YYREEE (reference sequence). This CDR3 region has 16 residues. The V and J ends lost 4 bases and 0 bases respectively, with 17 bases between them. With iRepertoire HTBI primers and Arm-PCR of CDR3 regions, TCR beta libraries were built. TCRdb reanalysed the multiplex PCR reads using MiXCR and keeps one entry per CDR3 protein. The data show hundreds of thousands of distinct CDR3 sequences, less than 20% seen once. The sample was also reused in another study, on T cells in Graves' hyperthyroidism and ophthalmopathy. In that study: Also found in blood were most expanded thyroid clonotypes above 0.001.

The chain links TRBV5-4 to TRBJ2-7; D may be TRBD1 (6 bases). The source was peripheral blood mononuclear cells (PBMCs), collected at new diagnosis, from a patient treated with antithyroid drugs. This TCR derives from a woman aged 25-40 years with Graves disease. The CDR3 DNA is TGTGCCAGCAGCGCGGTCGGACAGAAGAGCTCCTACGAGCAGTACTTC. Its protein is CASSAVGQKSSYEQYF. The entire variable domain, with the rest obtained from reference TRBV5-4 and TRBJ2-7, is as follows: ETGVTQSPTHLIKTRGQQVTLRCSSQSGHNTVSWYQQALGQGPQFIFQYYREEENGRGNFPPRFSGLQFPNYSSELNVNALELDDSALYLCASSAVGQKSSYEQYFGPGTRLTVT.